A single sample gave rise to the 29 T cell receptor beta chains below, sequenced in a study of blood T cell repertoires in COVID-19. Clones were sequenced by immunoSEQ multiplex PCR, and TCRdb holds only the in-frame ones, with some missing. The sample yields some 170,000 clones, around 84% seen once. Sequencing was performed on PBMCs or T cells enriched from blood (not recorded which). The source of these receptors is a man in his forties or fifties who had recovered from COVID-19.

V gene TRBV6-5 combines with J gene TRBJ1-6; TRBD1 might be the D (6 bases). The V end was cut by 8 bases, the J end by 4 bases, with 15 bases between. Germline loops: CDR1 MNHEY, CDR2 SVGAGI. The CDR3 spans 15 residues. The CDR3, as DNA: TGTGCCAGCCAGGCGTCGACAGGTTATAATTCACCCCTCCACTTT. Translating it yields CASQASTGYNSPLHF.

The genes are TRBV29-1 and TRBJ1-2, with D unclear. Germline assignment: CDR1 SQVTM and CDR2 ANQGSEA. Trimming took 4 bases from V and 10 from J, leaving 16 bases between them. The CDR3 consists of 12 residues. CDR3 nucleotide sequence: TGCAGCGTTGTGGCGGGAGAATCTGTCTACACCTTC. Its protein product is CSVVAGESVYTF.

This chain links TRBV28 with TRBJ1-3; 8 positions agree with TRBD1. This CDR3 is 14 amino acids long. V lost 6 bases to trimming and J lost 3 bases; unmatched junction nucleotides: 4. Germline CDR1 and CDR2: MDHEN and SYDVKM. The CDR3 region has the DNA TGTGCCAGCAGCACGGACAGGGTTGGAAACACCATATATTTT. This codes for CASSTDRVGNTIYF.

The chain recombines TRBV2 with TRBJ1-5, with D hard to call. Between the trimmed V and J ends, which lost 5 bases and 1 base, there was a span of 9 bases. From germline, CDR1 is SNHLY and CDR2 FYNNEI. This CDR3 contains 14 residues. The CDR3 sequence is CASSLEQSNQPQHF. As DNA, the CDR3 is TGTGCCAGCAGTTTAGAACAGAGCAATCAGCCCCAGCATTTT. The whole variable domain, filled in from reference TRBV2 and TRBJ1-5, reads EPEVTQTPSHQVTQMGQEVILRCVPISNHLYFYWYRQILGQKVEFLVSFYNNEISEKSEIFDDQFSVERPDGSNFTLKIRSTKLEDSAMYFCASSLEQSNQPQHFGDGTRLSIL.

This chain joins TRBV6-5 and TRBJ2-5; 11 bases fit TRBD1. The CDR3 runs 14 residues. Per germline, CDR1 MNHEY and CDR2 SVGAGI. V lost 6 bases to trimming and J lost 5 bases; unmatched junction nucleotides: 5. This chain's CDR3 is CASRDRGRGETQYF. DNA for the CDR3: TGTGCCAGCAGGGACAGGGGGCGCGGGGAGACCCAGTACTTC.

V gene TRBV5-1 combines with J gene TRBJ2-5; 9 bases agree with TRBD2. The CDR3 sequence is 15 residues long. The V gene's germline CDR1 is SGHRS and CDR2 YFSETQ. V shed 3 bases and J 5 bases; nucleotides not matched to a gene: 8. This chain's CDR3 is CASSSAGGTGETQYF. DNA of the CDR3: TGCGCCAGCAGCTCAGCGGGGGGCACGGGGGAGACCCAGTACTTC.

The CDR3 DNA is TGTGCCAGCAGTGGCGGGCTTTATAATTCACCCCTCCACTTT. Its protein is CASSGGLYNSPLHF. The rearrangement links TRBV11-2 to TRBJ1-6; D is undetermined. Trimming removed 6 bases at V and 4 bases at J, with 10 bases between. The CDR3 is made up of 14 amino acids. Germline V CDR1 and CDR2: SGHAT, FQNNGV.

This chain links TRBV2 with TRBJ1-1, with 7 bases that match TRBD1. V was pared by 4 bases and J by 4 bases, with 6 bases of the junction left unmatched. This CDR3 has 14 amino acids. The V gene's germline CDR1 is SNHLY and CDR2 FYNNEI. The CDR3 sequence is CASSGDRGITEAFF. The CDR3 nucleotides are TGTGCCAGCAGTGGGGACAGAGGGATCACTGAAGCTTTCTTT.

The chain uses TRBV7-9 and TRBJ2-6; 8 positions match TRBD2. Trimming cost V 5 bases and J 1 base; bases outside gene matches: 7. CDR1 and CDR2 from the germline V gene are SEHNR and FQNEAQ (reference sequence). This CDR3 comprises 17 residues. The CDR3 loop reads CASSPREGGSGANVLTF. The CDR3 DNA reads as TGTGCCAGCAGCCCCCGGGAGGGAGGATCTGGGGCCAACGTCCTGACTTTC.

The chain uses TRBV4-1 and TRBJ1-4; possible D gene TRBD1, 5 bases. The CDR3 length is 15 residues. The ends were cut back, 1 base at V and 4 bases at J, with 10 bases in the middle. Germline V gene data show CDR1 as MGHRA and CDR2 as YSYEKL. CDR3 bases: TGCGCCAGCAGCCAAGGGCAGGGTGGTAATGAAAAACTGTTTTTT. Encoded protein: CASSQGQGGNEKLFF.

The count of this clone is one. This chain links TRBV19 with TRBJ1-1; D is unresolved. Trimming shortened V by 1 base and J by 3 bases, and 12 bases separated the two germline ends. The germline V gene has CDR1 LNHDA and CDR2 SQIVND (reference sequence). The CDR3 has 15 amino acids. DNA for the CDR3: TGTGCCAGTAGTATAGTTGGAGTCCGGCACACTGAAGCTTTCTTT. This gives the protein CASSIVGVRHTEAFF.

The CDR3 coding sequence is TGTGCCAGCAGTTTTAGGAGCTATGGCTACACCTTC. This codes for CASSFRSYGYTF. The chain couples TRBV12-3 or TRBV12-4 to TRBJ1-2; D is ambiguous. The CDR3 consists of 12 residues. The V and J ends lost 3 bases and 4 bases respectively, with 6 bases between them.

The rearrangement links TRBV6-5 to TRBJ2-7, with D possibly matching TRBD1 (6 bases). V lost 6 bases, J lost 2 bases, and 17 bases lay in between. Germline CDR1 is MNHEY and CDR2 is SVGAGI. The CDR3 sequence is 15 residues long. The CDR3 here is CASSQGHQGAYEQYF. CDR3 nucleotide sequence: TGTGCCAGCAGCCAGGGACACCAAGGGGCCTACGAGCAGTACTTC.

The chain uses TRBV6-5 and TRBJ1-1; a weak D match, TRBD1 (6 bases). CDR3 length equals 14 residues. Per germline, CDR1 MNHEY and CDR2 SVGAGI. The V and J ends lost 2 bases and 4 bases respectively, with 11 bases between them. CDR3 protein: CASSYRGASTEAFF. DNA of the CDR3: TGTGCCAGCAGTTACCGGGGGGCCAGCACTGAAGCTTTCTTT.

This clone has just one count. The rearrangement joins TRBV7-8 to TRBJ2-1, with 10 positions matching TRBD2. CDR1 SGHVS and CDR2 FQNEAQ come from the germline V gene. V was pared by 5 bases and J by 6 bases, with 10 bases of the junction left unmatched. This CDR3 is 16 amino acids long. The CDR3 DNA is TGTGCCAGCAGCCCAGCGGGGGGGCTGGCGTCCAATGAGCAGTTCTTC. The encoded protein is CASSPAGGLASNEQFF.

This sequence joins TRBV6-5 and TRBJ1-1, with D tentatively TRBD1 (5 bases). This CDR3 spans 15 amino acids. Trimming took 0 bases from V and 1 from J, leaving 9 bases between them. Germline CDR1 MNHEY, CDR2 SVGAGI. This CDR3 is CASSYSQGGNTEAFF. The CDR3 coding sequence is TGTGCCAGCAGTTACTCCCAGGGAGGGAACACTGAAGCTTTCTTT.

This clone was observed a handful of times. The rearrangement uses TRBV6-4 and TRBJ1-1, with TRBD1 matching 7 bases. This CDR3 comprises 16 residues. Germline trimming cut 3 bases from V and 6 bases from J; bases unmatched to any gene: 13. Per the germline V gene, CDR1 is MRHNA and CDR2 is SNTAGT. CDR3 amino acids: CASSERGDRAGAEAFF. CDR3 bases: TGTGCCAGCAGTGAACGCGGTGACAGGGCTGGGGCTGAAGCTTTCTTT.

This clone was seen a few times. For the CDR3, the DNA is TGTGCCAGCAGCCCGGGACTAGCGGGCGGGGAGCTGTTTTTT. This codes for CASSPGLAGGELFF. This chain uses TRBV5-4 with TRBJ2-2, with 12 bases identical to TRBD2. Trimming at V came to 4 bases and at J to 7 bases, leaving 2 bases not matched to a gene. From germline, CDR1 is SGHNT and CDR2 YYREEE (reference sequence). The CDR3 contains 14 residues.

In nucleotides, the CDR3 is TGTGCCAGCAGCGTAGGTCCGGGTACGGGCAATCAGCCCCAGCATTTT. Protein product: CASSVGPGTGNQPQHF. The chain uses TRBV9 and TRBJ1-5; D call uncertain. The CDR3 sequence is 16 residues long. Trimming cost V 0 bases and J 2 bases, with 12 bases left between them. The germline CDR1 and CDR2 sequences are SGDLS and YYNGEE.

This clone was seen once. This sequence joins TRBV27 and TRBJ1-6; 8 nucleotides line up with TRBD1. The V and J ends lost 5 bases and 7 bases, in that order; junction bases with no gene match: 4. The germline V gene encodes CDR1 MNHEY and CDR2 SMNVEV (reference sequence). The CDR3 sequence is 14 residues long. The CDR3: CASSKDRVNSPLHF. The DNA of the CDR3 is TGTGCCAGCAGTAAGGACAGGGTGAATTCACCCCTCCACTTT.

This chain joins TRBV30 and TRBJ2-4; TRBD2 matches 9 bases. V lost 7 bases and J lost 2; bases outside the gene matches: 6. Germline CDR1 and CDR2: GTSNPN and SVGIG (reference sequence). The CDR3 is 14 amino acids. CDR3 DNA: TGTGCCTTTTCCGCGGGGGGGACCAAAAACATTCAGTACTTC. This sequence encodes CAFSAGGTKNIQYF.

This clone was detected a few times. This CDR3 reads CASSPQAPPGTEAFF. The CDR3 DNA follows: TGCGCCAGCAGCCCGCAGGCGCCCCCGGGAACTGAAGCTTTCTTT. V gene TRBV5-1 combines with J gene TRBJ1-1; D is uncertain. Trimming shortened V by 4 bases and J by 5 bases, and 18 bases separated the two germline ends. Germline-derived CDR1 and CDR2 are SGHRS and YFSETQ. CDR3 length: 15 amino acids.

Regarding this clone: Other DNA sequences in this specimen translate into the identical CDR3. This rearrangement joins TRBV18 to TRBJ1-1; D is ambiguous. The V gene lost 6 bases and the J gene lost 2 bases, with 10 bases spanning the gap. The CDR3 is 13 residues long. Germline-derived CDR1 and CDR2 are KGHSH and LQKENI. The CDR3 DNA sequence: TGTGCCAGCTCTCGCACAGACAACACTGAAGCTTTCTTT. Its protein product is CASSRTDNTEAFF.

The rearrangement joins TRBV4-1 to TRBJ2-3; D is unclear. Germline V lookup: CDR1 MGHRA, CDR2 YSYEKL. The CDR3 is made up of 16 amino acids. Deletions cut 0 bases from V and 0 bases from J, with 10 bases between. CDR3 sequence reads: CASSQDPSASTDTQYF. In DNA, the CDR3 is TGCGCCAGCAGCCAAGATCCCTCAGCGAGCACAGATACGCAGTATTTT.

This sequence joins TRBV30 and TRBJ1-5; possibly TRBD1 for D (6 bases). There are 15 residues in the CDR3. The germline V gene encodes CDR1 GTSNPN and CDR2 SVGIG (reference sequence). V was cut by 1 base and J by 1 base, with 11 bases left in between. Written as DNA, the CDR3 is TGTGCCTGGAGTGGGGACACCCTAAGCAATCAGCCCCAGCATTTT. Translated, it gives CAWSGDTLSNQPQHF.

The V call is TRBV30, the J call TRBJ1-1; TRBD1 is a possible D gene (5 bases). V lost 1 base to trimming and J lost 5 bases, with 14 bases between them. The CDR3 sequence is 14 residues long. Germline assignment: CDR1 GTSNPN and CDR2 SVGIG (reference sequence). CDR3 sequence: CAWSGPPRGTEAFF. CDR3 in DNA: TGTGCCTGGAGTGGCCCCCCGCGGGGGACTGAAGCTTTCTTT.

The chain recombines TRBV2 with TRBJ1-4; maybe TRBD1 (5 bases). Trimming took 7 bases from V and 1 from J, leaving 10 bases between them. Germline V CDR1 and CDR2: SNHLY, FYNNEI. The CDR3 sequence is 14 residues long. CDR3 protein: CASNGDRTNEKLFF. In DNA form, the CDR3 reads TGTGCCAGCAATGGAGACAGAACTAATGAAAAACTGTTTTTT.

V and J are TRBV18 and TRBJ1-1, with 8 positions matching TRBD1. CDR3 length equals 15 residues. The ends lost 4 bases at V and 5 bases at J; junction bases unmatched: 9. CDR1 is KGHSH and CDR2 is LQKENI in the germline V gene. The CDR3: CASSQTDRAGTEAFF. CDR3 bases: TGTGCCAGCTCACAGACGGACAGGGCGGGAACTGAAGCTTTCTTT.

The CDR3: CASSLQFNEKLFF. The CDR3, as DNA: TGTGCCAGCAGTTTACAGTTTAATGAAAAACTGTTTTTT. The J gene is TRBJ1-4, the V gene TRBV27; D not resolved. CDR1 and CDR2 (germline): MNHEY, SMNVEV (reference sequence). This CDR3 spans 13 amino acids. V lost 2 bases, J lost 4 bases, and 5 bases lay in between. The full variable domain, in which reference TRBV27 and TRBJ1-4 provide the parts outside the CDR3, is EAQVTQNPRYLITVTGKKLTVTCSQNMNHEYMSWYRQDPGLGLRQIYYSMNVEVTDKGDVPEGYKVSRKEKRNFPLILESPSPNQTSLYFCASSLQFNEKLFFGSGTQLSVL.